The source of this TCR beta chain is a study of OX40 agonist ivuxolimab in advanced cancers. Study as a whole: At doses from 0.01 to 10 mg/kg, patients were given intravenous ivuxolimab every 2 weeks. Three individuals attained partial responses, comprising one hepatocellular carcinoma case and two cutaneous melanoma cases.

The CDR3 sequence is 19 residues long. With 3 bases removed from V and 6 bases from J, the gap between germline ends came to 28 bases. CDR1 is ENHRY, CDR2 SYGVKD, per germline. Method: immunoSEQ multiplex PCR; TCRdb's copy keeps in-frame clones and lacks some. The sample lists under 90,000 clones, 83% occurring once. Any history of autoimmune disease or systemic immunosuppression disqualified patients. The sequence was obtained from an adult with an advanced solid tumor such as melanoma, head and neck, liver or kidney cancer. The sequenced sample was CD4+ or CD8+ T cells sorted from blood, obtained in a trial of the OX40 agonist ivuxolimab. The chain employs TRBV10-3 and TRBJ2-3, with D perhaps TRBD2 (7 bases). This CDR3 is CAISESLRPRGATLDTQYF. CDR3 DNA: TGTGCCATCAGTGAAAGTCTCCGCCCCCGGGGGGCCACTTTGGATACGCAGTATTTT.